This TCR beta chain appears in the sequencing data of a study of shared clonotypes between healthy human individuals. There were no recent acute infections or vaccinations among the donors, who were healthy HIV-negative adults. V shed 5 bases and J shed 7 bases, with 3 bases lying between them. CDR3 length: 11 amino acids. CDR1 MDHEN and CDR2 SYDVKM come from the germline V gene. Repertoires were generated with immunoSEQ multiplex PCR, while TCRdb's copy carries only in-frame clones and drops some. The table lists roughly 500,000 clones, approximately 85% of them singletons. This sequence was found in a woman in her thirties or forties in good health. Some clones in this sample may be carry-over from other donors' samples. The sample comprised PBMCs. The J gene is TRBJ1-6, the V gene TRBV28; D is uncertain. CDR3 coding DNA: TGTGCCAGCAGTAAAAATTCACCCCTCCACTTT. This encodes CASSKNSPLHF.